These T cell receptor beta chains were read from a single sample in a study of blood T cells in healthy people across ages. TCRdb re-analysed the 5' RACE reads in MiXCR, keeping a single row per CDR3 protein. This sample has 700,000 or so distinct CDR3 sequences, with 22% found just once. The sequenced material came from blood. These receptors came from a man between 65 and 85 years old in good health. The CDR3 runs from the conserved cysteine through the conserved F or W.

v_call | cdr3_aa
TRBV5-1 | CASNRDSLYEQHF
TRBV12-3/TRBV12-4 | CASSLATNQPQHF
TRBV3-1 | CASSQGGGAFEQFF
TRBV2 | CAGASGANVLTF
TRBV7-9 | CASSSVAVEETQYF
TRBV29-1 | CSTRALAGETQYF
TRBV29-1 | CSVGTAGLGGKGSYNEQFF
TRBV12-3/TRBV12-4 | CASSLEVRGSEQFF
TRBV12-3/TRBV12-4 | CASSQGRKHLGTEAFF
TRBV4-3 | CASSRGTGPNEKLFF
TRBV5-1 | CASSLSGTRTDTQYF
TRBV28 | CATDRLAGYNEQFF
TRBV20-1 | CSAIPGQGYDEQYF
TRBV7-9 | CASSTLQGRNIQYF
TRBV10-3 | CAISDLGETQYF
TRBV7-2 | CASSFTRTGELFF
TRBV3-1 | CASSRNLQVNTEAFF
TRBV20-1 | CSAVSERGDSYEQYF
TRBV7-3 | CASSLAPTSGHTDTQYF
TRBV3-1 | CASRRYREPPSSYEQYF
TRBV12-3/TRBV12-4 | CASSPLGGVIKETQYF
TRBV4-1 | CASSQTGFNTEAFF
TRBV12-3/TRBV12-4 | CASTLFAGGRNEQFF